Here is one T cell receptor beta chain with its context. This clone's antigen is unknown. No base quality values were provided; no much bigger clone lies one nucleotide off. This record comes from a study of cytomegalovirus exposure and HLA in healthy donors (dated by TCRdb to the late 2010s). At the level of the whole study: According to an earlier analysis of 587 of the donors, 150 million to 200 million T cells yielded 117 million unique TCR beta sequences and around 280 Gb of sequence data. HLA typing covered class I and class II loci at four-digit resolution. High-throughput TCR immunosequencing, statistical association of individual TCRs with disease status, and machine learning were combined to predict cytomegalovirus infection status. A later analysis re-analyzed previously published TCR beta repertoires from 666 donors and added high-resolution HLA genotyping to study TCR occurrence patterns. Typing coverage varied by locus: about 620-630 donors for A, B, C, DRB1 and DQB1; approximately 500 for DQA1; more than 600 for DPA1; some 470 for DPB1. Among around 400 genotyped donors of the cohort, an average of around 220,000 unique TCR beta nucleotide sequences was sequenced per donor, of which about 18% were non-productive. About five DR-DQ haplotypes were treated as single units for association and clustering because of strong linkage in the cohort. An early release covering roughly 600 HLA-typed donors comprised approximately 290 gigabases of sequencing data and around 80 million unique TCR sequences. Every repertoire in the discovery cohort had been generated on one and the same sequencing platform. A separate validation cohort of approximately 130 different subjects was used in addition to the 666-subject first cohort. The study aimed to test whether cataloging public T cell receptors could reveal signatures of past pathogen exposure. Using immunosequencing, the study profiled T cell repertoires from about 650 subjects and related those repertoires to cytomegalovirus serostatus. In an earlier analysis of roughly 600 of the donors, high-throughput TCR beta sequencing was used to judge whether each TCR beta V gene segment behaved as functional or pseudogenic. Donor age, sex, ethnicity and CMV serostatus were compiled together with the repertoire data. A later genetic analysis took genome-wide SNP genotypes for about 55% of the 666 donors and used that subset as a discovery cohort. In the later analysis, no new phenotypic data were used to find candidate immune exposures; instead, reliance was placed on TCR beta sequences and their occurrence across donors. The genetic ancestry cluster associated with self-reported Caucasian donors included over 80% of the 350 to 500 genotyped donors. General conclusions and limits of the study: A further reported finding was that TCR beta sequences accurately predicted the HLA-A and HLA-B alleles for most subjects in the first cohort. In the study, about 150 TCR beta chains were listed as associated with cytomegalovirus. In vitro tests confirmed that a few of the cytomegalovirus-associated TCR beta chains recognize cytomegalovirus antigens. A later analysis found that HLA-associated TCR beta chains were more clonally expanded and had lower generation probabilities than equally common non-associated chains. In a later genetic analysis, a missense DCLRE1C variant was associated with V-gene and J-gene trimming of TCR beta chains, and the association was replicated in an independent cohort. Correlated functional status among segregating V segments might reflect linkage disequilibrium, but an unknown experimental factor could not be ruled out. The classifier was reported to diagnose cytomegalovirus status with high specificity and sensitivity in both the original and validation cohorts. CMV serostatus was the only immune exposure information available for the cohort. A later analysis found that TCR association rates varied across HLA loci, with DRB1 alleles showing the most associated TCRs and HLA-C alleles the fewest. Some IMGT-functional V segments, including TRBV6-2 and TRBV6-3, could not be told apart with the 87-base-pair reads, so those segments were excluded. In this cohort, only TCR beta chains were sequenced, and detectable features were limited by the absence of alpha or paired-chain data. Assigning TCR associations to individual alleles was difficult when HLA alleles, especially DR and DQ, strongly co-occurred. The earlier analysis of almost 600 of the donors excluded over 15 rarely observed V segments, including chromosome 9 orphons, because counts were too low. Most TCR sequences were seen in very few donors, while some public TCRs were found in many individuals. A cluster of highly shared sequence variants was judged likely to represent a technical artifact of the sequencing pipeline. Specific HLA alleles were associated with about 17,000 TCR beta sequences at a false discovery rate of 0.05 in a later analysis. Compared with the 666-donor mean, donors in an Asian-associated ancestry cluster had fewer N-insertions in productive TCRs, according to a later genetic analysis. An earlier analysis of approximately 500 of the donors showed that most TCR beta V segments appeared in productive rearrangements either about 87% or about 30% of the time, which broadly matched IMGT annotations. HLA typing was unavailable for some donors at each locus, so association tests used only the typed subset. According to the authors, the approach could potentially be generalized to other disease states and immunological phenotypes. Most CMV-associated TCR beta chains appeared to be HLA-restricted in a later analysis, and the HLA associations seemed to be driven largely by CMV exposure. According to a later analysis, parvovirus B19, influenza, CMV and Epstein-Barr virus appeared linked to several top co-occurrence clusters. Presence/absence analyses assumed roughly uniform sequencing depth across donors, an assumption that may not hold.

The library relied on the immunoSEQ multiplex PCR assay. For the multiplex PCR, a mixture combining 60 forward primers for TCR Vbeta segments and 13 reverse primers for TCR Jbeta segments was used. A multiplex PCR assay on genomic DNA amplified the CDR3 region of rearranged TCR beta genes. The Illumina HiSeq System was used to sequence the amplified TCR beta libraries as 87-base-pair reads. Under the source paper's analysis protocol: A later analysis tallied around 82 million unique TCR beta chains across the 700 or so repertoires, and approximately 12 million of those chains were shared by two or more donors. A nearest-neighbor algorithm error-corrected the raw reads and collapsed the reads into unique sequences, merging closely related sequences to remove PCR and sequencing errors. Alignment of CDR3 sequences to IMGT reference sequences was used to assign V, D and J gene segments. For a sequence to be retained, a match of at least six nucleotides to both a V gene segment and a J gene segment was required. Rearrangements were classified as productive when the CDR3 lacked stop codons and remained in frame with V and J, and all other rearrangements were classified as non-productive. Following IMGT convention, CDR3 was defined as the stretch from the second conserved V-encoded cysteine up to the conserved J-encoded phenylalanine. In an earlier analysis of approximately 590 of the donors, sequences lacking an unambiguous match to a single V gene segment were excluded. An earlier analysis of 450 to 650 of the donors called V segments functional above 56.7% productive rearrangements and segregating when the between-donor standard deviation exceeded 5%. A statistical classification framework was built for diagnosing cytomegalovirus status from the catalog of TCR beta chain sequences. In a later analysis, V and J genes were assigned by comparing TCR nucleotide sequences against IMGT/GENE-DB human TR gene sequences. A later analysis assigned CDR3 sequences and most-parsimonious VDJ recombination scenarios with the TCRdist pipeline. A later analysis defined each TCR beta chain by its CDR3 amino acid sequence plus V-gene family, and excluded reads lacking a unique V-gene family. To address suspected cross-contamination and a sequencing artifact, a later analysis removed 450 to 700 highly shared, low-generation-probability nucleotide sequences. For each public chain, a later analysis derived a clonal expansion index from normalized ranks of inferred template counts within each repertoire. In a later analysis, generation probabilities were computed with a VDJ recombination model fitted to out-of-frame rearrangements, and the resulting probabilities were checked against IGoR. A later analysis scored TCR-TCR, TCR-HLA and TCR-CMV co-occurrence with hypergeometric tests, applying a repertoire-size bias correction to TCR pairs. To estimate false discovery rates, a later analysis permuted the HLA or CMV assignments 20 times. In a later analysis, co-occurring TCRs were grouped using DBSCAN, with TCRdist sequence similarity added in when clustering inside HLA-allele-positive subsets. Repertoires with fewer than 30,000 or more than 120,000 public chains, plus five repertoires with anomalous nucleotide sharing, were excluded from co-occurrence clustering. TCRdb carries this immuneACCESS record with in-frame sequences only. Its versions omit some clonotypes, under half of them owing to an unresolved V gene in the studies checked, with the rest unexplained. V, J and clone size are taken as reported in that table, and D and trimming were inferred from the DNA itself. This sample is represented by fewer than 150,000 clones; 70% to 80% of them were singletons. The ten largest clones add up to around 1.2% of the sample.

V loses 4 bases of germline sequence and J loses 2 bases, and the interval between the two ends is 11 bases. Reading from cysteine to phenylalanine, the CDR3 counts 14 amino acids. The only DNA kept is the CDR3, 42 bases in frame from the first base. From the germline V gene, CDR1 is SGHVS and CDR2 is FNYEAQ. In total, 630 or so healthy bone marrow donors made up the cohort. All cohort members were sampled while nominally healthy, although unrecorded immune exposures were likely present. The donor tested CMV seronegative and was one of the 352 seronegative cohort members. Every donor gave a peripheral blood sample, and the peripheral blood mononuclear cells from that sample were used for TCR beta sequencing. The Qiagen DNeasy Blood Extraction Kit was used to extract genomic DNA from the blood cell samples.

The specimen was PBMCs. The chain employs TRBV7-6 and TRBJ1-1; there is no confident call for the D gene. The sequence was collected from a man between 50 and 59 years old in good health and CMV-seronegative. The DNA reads TGTGCCAGCAGCTCAATTGGCCCTAACACTGAAGCTTTCTTT. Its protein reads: CASSSIGPNTEAFF.